The rows below give T cell receptor beta chains drawn from one sample of a study of memory CD4+ T cells and cytomegalovirus serostatus. Clones were read by immunoSEQ multiplex PCR, and TCRdb kept only the in-frame ones, dropping some. The data hold 75,000 to 90,000 clones, with around 80% observed a single time. Sequencing was done on a sample of memory CD4+ T cells from blood. These receptor sequences come from an adult in good health and CMV-seronegative. The CDR3 runs from the conserved cysteine through the conserved F or W. The D gene is left open where the match is weak. Size is omitted from some rows. Given values are once, few, many or a class for expanded clones.

D: .
size: .
J: TRBJ2-7
V: TRBV4-1
DNA: TGCGCCAGCAGCCAAGGTAGACAGACCTATTACCCCTACGAGCAGTACTTC
CDR3: CASSQGRQTYYPYEQYF

D: .
size: .
J: TRBJ1-2
V: TRBV6-4
DNA: TGTGCCAGCAGTGACTTCGATTCAGGGTATGGCTACACCTTC
CDR3: CASSDFDSGYGYTF

D: TRBD1
size: .
J: TRBJ2-3
V: TRBV11-3
DNA: TGTGCCAGCAGCTTAGGACAGGGGGATCCCACAGATACGCAGTATTTT
CDR3: CASSLGQGDPTDTQYF

D: TRBD2
size: medium-sized
J: TRBJ2-1
V: TRBV5-1
DNA: TGCGCCAGCAGCTTGGCCCCTAGCGGGGGAAGCTCCTACAATGAGCAGTTCTTC
CDR3: CASSLAPSGGSSYNEQFF

D: TRBD2
size: .
J: TRBJ2-1
V: TRBV7-7
DNA: TGTGCTAGCAGCTCCACTCGGGGGGGGTCCGATGAGCAGTTCTTC
CDR3: CASSSTRGGSDEQFF

D: .
size: .
J: TRBJ2-2
V: TRBV19
DNA: TGTGCCAGTAGTATCACAGTCACCGGGGAGCTGTTTTTT
CDR3: CASSITVTGELFF

D: .
size: .
J: TRBJ1-2
V: TRBV5-4
DNA: TGTGCCAGCAGCTTTCAGGGTAACTATGGCTACACCTTC
CDR3: CASSFQGNYGYTF

D: .
size: .
J: TRBJ2-3
V: TRBV9
DNA: TGTGCCAGCAGCGCCTCGGAAGATACGCAGTATTTT
CDR3: CASSASEDTQYF

D: .
size: .
J: TRBJ1-1
V: TRBV7-2
DNA: TGTGCCAGCAGCTTAGTGCTCAGGGGTGACACTGAAGCTTTCTTT
CDR3: CASSLVLRGDTEAFF

D: .
size: many
J: TRBJ1-4
V: TRBV19
DNA: TGTGCCAGTAGTAAGGCCGCAGACCCGTCGACTAATGAAAAACTGTTTTTT
CDR3: CASSKAADPSTNEKLFF

D: .
size: .
J: TRBJ1-2
V: TRBV11-2
DNA: TGTGCCAGCAGCTTAGACAGGGGACGGGGCTACACCTTC
CDR3: CASSLDRGRGYTF

D: .
size: once
J: TRBJ2-5
V: TRBV5-4
DNA: TGTGCCAGCAGCCTCGATTTGGGGGACCAAGAGACCCAGTACTTC
CDR3: CASSLDLGDQETQYF

D: .
size: .
J: TRBJ2-3
V: TRBV7-3
DNA: TGTGCCAGCACCGAGGGAAAACTCCTGCCCACAGATACGCAGTATTTT
CDR3: CASTEGKLLPTDTQYF

D: .
size: .
J: TRBJ1-1
V: TRBV9
DNA: TGTGCCAGCAGCCCAACGGCCCACACTGAAGCTTTCTTT
CDR3: CASSPTAHTEAFF

D: TRBD1
size: .
J: TRBJ1-6
V: TRBV5-6
DNA: TGTGCCAGCAGCAACGGACAGGTATATTCACCCCTCCACTTT
CDR3: CASSNGQVYSPLHF

D: .
size: once
J: TRBJ1-2
V: TRBV30
DNA: TGTGCCTGGAAGTTTTCGACGGATGGCTATGGCTACACCTTC
CDR3: CAWKFSTDGYGYTF

D: .
size: .
J: TRBJ1-5
V: TRBV9
DNA: TGTGCCAGCAGCGTAGGGGCAGGGATGGAGCAGCCCCAGCATTTT
CDR3: CASSVGAGMEQPQHF

D: .
size: few
J: TRBJ2-5
V: TRBV7-9
DNA: TGTGCCAGCAGCCTAATTTCCCCCGGCAGTCAAGAGACCCAGTACTTC
CDR3: CASSLISPGSQETQYF

D: TRBD1
size: .
J: TRBJ2-7
V: TRBV28
DNA: TGTGCCAGCAAATTCGGGACAGGTACCTACGAGCAGTACTTC
CDR3: CASKFGTGTYEQYF

D: .
size: .
J: TRBJ1-1
V: TRBV5-6
DNA: TGTGCCAGCAGCTTGTGGCAGGGTGGAAGGGACACTGAAGCTTTCTTT
CDR3: CASSLWQGGRDTEAFF

D: .
size: few
J: TRBJ1-2
V: TRBV19
DNA: TGTGCCAGTACCGCCATGAGGGGGGCAGAAGGCTACACCTTC
CDR3: CASTAMRGAEGYTF

D: .
size: .
J: TRBJ2-7
V: TRBV4-2
DNA: TGTGCCAGCAGCCAAGATAGGACAGCCGAGCAGTACTTC
CDR3: CASSQDRTAEQYF

D: .
size: .
J: TRBJ2-1
V: TRBV14
DNA: TGTGCCAGCAGCCAAGCGTCCGAATGGGAGCAGTTCTTC
CDR3: CASSQASEWEQFF

D: .
size: .
J: TRBJ2-3
V: TRBV5-4
DNA: TGTGCCAGCAGCTTGGTGGCCGCCTTTTCCCCAGATACGCAGTATTTT
CDR3: CASSLVAAFSPDTQYF

D: .
size: .
J: TRBJ1-6
V: TRBV30
DNA: TGTGCCTGGAGTGTACATCGACGAGGAGGCTATAATTCACCCCTCCACTTT
CDR3: CAWSVHRRGGYNSPLHF

D: TRBD1
size: .
J: TRBJ1-2
V: TRBV27
DNA: TGTGCCAGCAGTCAACGGCCTACAGGGGGCGCGTATGGCTACACCTTC
CDR3: CASSQRPTGGAYGYTF

D: TRBD1
size: .
J: TRBJ2-7
V: TRBV9
DNA: TGTGCCAGCAGCGTTTACGGGACAGGGAGCGAGCAGTACTTC
CDR3: CASSVYGTGSEQYF

D: .
size: .
J: TRBJ1-1
V: TRBV5-1
DNA: TGCGCCAGCAGCTTCGGTACAGCAAACACTGAAGCTTTCTTT
CDR3: CASSFGTANTEAFF

D: TRBD1
size: .
J: TRBJ1-4
V: TRBV4-1
DNA: TGCGCCAGCAGCCGCCACGGCGGACAGGGGGCTTTCACTAATGAAAAACTGTTTTTT
CDR3: CASSRHGGQGAFTNEKLFF

D: .
size: .
J: TRBJ1-4
V: TRBV2
DNA: TGTGCCAGCAGGGCAGGGTTCATAACTAATGAAAAACTGTTTTTT
CDR3: CASRAGFITNEKLFF

D: .
size: few
J: TRBJ1-1
V: TRBV6-6
DNA: TGTGCCAGCAGTTCGGAGGCTTTCTTT
CDR3: CASSSEAFF

D: TRBD1
size: .
J: TRBJ1-6
V: TRBV30
DNA: TGTGCCTGGAGTGTACTGGGGGAGGGGGCAGGTTATAATTCACCCCTCCACTTT
CDR3: CAWSVLGEGAGYNSPLHF

D: .
size: .
J: TRBJ2-7
V: TRBV4-3
DNA: TGCGCCAGCAGCCAAGACGGGGACTCCTACGAGCAGTACTTC
CDR3: CASSQDGDSYEQYF